The present T cell receptor (beta chain) was sequenced within a study of blood T cell repertoires in COVID-19. Study information: Whether acute or convalescent, the COVID-19 samples came from the United States, Italy and Spain. Sources were T cells, B-cell-depleted T cells, or PBMCs; the material itself was cDNA or gDNA.

This clone has only one observation. In the study's own analysis: Using reference gene primer amplification, nucleated cell counts were estimated. TCRdb's copy holds only in-frame clones and misses some; the assay was immunoSEQ multiplex PCR. That table gives V, J and clone size, and the DNA gave D and trimming. Among more than 150,000 clones listed, approximately 80% were seen once. This clonotype was obtained from a woman over 75 with acute or convalescent COVID-19. The sample taken for sequencing was peripheral blood.

The CDR3 region is CASSIISLTGRNYGYTF. CDR3 sequence (DNA): TGTGCCAGTAGTATAATATCCCTGACAGGTCGTAACTATGGCTACACCTTC. The gene calls are TRBV19 and TRBJ1-2; tentative D call: TRBD1 (6 bases). Trimming removed 2 bases at V and 1 base at J, with 17 bases between. Germline loops: CDR1 LNHDA, CDR2 SQIVND (reference sequence). The CDR3 is 17 residues long.